This record looks at one TCR beta chain sequence and its context. CD8 cells regarded as naive lacked CD45RO, were positively chosen for CCR7, and omitted terminally differentiated effector memory CD45RA+ cells. CDR3 length: 16 amino acids. Trimming removed 4 bases from V and 8 bases from J, with 24 bases in between. The V gene's germline CDR1 is SGDLS and CDR2 YYNGEE. Using immunoSEQ multiplex PCR, the repertoire was profiled, and TCRdb retains in-frame clones only, with some absent. The table has 2 million or so clones, less than 95% seen once. The entry originates in a study of shared clonotypes between healthy human individuals. Overall study: Each donor contributed plates that comprised three CD4 naive, three CD4 memory, two CD8 naive and one CD8 memory.

The rearrangement joins TRBV9 to TRBJ1-2; D is possibly TRBD1 (5 bases). Sample: naive CD8+ T cells sorted from blood. The TCR originated in a man younger than 30 in good health. This CDR3 reads CASSLSPVGTQEGYTF. CDR3 coding DNA: TGTGCCAGCAGCCTAAGCCCGGTCGGGACTCAAGAGGGCTACACCTTC. Drawing the rest from reference TRBV9 and TRBJ1-2, the complete variable domain is DSGVTQTPKHLITATGQRVTLRCSPRSGDLSVYWYQQSLDQGLQFLIQYYNGEERAKGNILERFSAQQFPDLHSELNLSSLELGDSALYFCASSLSPVGTQEGYTFGSGTRLTVV.